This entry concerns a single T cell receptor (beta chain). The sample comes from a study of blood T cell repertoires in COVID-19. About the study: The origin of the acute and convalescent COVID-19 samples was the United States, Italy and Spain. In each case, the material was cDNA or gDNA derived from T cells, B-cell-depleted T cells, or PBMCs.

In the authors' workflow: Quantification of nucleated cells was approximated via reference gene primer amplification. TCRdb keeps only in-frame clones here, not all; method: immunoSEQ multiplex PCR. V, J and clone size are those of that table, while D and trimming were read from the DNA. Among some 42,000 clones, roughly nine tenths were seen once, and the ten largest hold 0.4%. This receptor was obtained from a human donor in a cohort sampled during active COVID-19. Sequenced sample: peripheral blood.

The CDR3 sequence: CASSLGAGNQPQHF. The CDR3 nucleotides are TGCGCCAGCAGCTTGGGGGCAGGAAATCAGCCCCAGCATTTT. This chain uses TRBV5-1 with TRBJ1-5; D call uncertain. The germline CDR1 and CDR2 sequences are SGHRS and YFSETQ. This CDR3 is built from 14 residues. The germline V and J ends were trimmed by 0 bases and 4 bases, with 8 bases remaining between them.